This T cell receptor (beta chain) was identified in a study of shared clonotypes between healthy human individuals (TCRdb year 2020). The study in broad terms: Three men and a couple of women, aged 18 to 49 years, made up the cohort. For each donor, CD4 naive and CD4 memory were each run on three plates, CD8 naive on two plates, and CD8 memory on one plate. To estimate repertoire size and how much clonotypes are shared between individuals, the study performed deep sequencing of blood TCR repertoires from a few healthy adults. Different laboratories and diverse techniques were used to prepare libraries and sequence TCR repertoires, to increase sequencing depth and limit assay-specific biases. Per donor, leukapheresis produced somewhere between about 0.94 and 9.5 billion PBMCs.

Using the deep immunoSEQ assay, TCR CDR3 regions were amplified from genomic DNA by multiplex PCR. Genomic DNA extracted from each cell subset was distributed evenly over all wells of several immunoSEQ 96-well plates, and each plate served as one replicate. For sorted subsets, each replicate PCR was loaded with 150 to 250 ng genomic DNA, equivalent to 25,000 to 35,000 T cell genomes. Purified libraries were measured with a Qubit 3.0 fluorometer, size-checked on a Bioanalyzer 2100, and measured again with the KAPA Library Quantification kit. Each immunoSEQ 96-well plate was sequenced on its own single-read 150-cycle Illumina NextSeq 550 flow cell. The authors processed their data as follows. Because only junctional sequences without quality scores were contained in the immunoSEQ output, filtering matching that applied to full-length reads could not be performed. Sequences were annotated with PyIR, a Python wrapper for IgBLAST v1.9, using IMGT germline references to assign V/J genes and CDR3. Reads were removed for weak V/J assignments (E-value above 1e-6), missing CDR3, stop codons, out-of-frame junctions, or ambiguous translated residues. V3J clonotypes were defined as sequences sharing the same inferred V gene, J gene, and CDR3 amino acid sequence. The percentage overlap between two repertoires was calculated by dividing the number of shared unique clonotypes by the size of the smaller repertoire. Repertoire richness was assessed with RTK rarefaction, the Chao1 estimator, and Recon v2.1 estimates of unobserved clonotypes. For all TCRbeta clonotypes obtained by the gDNA method from a handful of donors, generation probabilities were computed with OLGA. This is the immuneACCESS table as TCRdb keeps it, with only in-frame sequences that have V and J called. A part of the clones is gone; compared with another copy, unresolved V genes explain less than half, and the rest is unexplained. D and trimming were read from the DNA, whereas the V and J calls and clone size are those reported in that table. The sample table shows about 2.5 million clones, and roughly 92% are seen once. The ten top clones hold approximately 0.4% of the sample.

Study-level results and caveats: Sampling was restricted to blood, and TCR repertoires in tissues likely differ from the TCR repertoires found in blood. Clonotypes shared by all four sorted-subset donors showed higher generation probabilities than non-shared clonotypes. Even with the large sequencing depth, rarefaction of the sorted-subset datasets indicated that sequencing was incomplete. Estimated clonotype richness was generally larger for naive than for memory subsets. Because the study included only a small number of donors, the genetic and exposure-history diversity represented was limited. Sharing across several donors was observed for about 5% of naive CD4, over 3% of naive CD8, 2.3% of memory CD4, and around 0.42% of memory CD8 clonotypes. Pairwise subsampling indicated that sequencing depth was expected to affect the degree of clonotype sharing among donors.

The donors were healthy, HIV-negative adults who had no recently reported acute infections or vaccinations. Only Caucasian adults living in Nashville, Tennessee, USA were represented among the donors. CD4+ T cells were enriched by magnetic negative selection, after which naive cells were positively selected on CD45RA and the negative fraction was taken as the memory subset. Blood was collected by leukapheresis, and PBMCs were isolated by Ficoll-Histopaque density gradient centrifugation and then cryopreserved in liquid nitrogen vapor phase. Analytical flow cytometry was used to check the purity and quantity of every magnetically sorted T cell population. Genomic DNA was isolated from each sorted fraction and quantified by UV absorbance on a Nanodrop 2000c. Spanning cysteine to phenylalanine, the CDR3 consists of 12 amino acids. Only the CDR3 part of the read is kept: 36 bases, read in frame from the first base. According to the germline V gene, CDR1 reads MDHEN and CDR2 reads SYDVKM. V was cut back by 0 bases and J by 5 bases, leaving a gap of 1 base between them.

Concerning this clone: This receptor's antigen is unknown. Base qualities are not recorded, but no much larger clone differs from it by a single base.

The chain was built from TRBV28 and TRBJ2-2; no D segment can be confidently identified. The clonotype was recovered from a young man in good health. Some clones in this sample may be carry-over from other donors' samples. Sequences were obtained from naive CD4+ T cells from PBMCs. Per the publication, the cell subset or site label means: CD45RA+ positively selected. The DNA sequence is given as TGTGCCAGCAGTTTATGGACCGGGGAGCTGTTTTTT. This translates into CASSLWTGELFF.